The T cell receptor (beta chain) under discussion was sequenced for a study of lymphopenia after photon versus proton radiotherapy. General study points: Survival link was tested only in deceased patients; proton benefit remains a possibility. After the lymphocyte nadir, photon-treated repertoires showed oligoclonal expansion, especially of CD8+ Temra cells.

Regarding this clone: Its target is not known.

TCRdb's copy holds only in-frame clones and misses some; the assay was immunoSEQ multiplex PCR. In the table there are roughly 26,000 clones, approximately 84% of which are singletons. This receptor was identified in a man aged 40-49 years with gastric cancer. Here the sequenced sample was peripheral blood, taken from a patient treated with photon-based radiotherapy.

The CDR3 nucleotides read TGTGCCAGCTCACCAGGGACCCGGACAGACTTATATGGCTACACCTTC. Translated, it gives CASSPGTRTDLYGYTF. The chain has TRBV18 and TRBJ1-2, with D possibly being TRBD1 (6 bases). The CDR3 runs to 16 residues. CDR1 and CDR2 (germline): KGHSH, LQKENI. V dropped 2 bases and J dropped 5 bases, with 18 bases sitting between them.